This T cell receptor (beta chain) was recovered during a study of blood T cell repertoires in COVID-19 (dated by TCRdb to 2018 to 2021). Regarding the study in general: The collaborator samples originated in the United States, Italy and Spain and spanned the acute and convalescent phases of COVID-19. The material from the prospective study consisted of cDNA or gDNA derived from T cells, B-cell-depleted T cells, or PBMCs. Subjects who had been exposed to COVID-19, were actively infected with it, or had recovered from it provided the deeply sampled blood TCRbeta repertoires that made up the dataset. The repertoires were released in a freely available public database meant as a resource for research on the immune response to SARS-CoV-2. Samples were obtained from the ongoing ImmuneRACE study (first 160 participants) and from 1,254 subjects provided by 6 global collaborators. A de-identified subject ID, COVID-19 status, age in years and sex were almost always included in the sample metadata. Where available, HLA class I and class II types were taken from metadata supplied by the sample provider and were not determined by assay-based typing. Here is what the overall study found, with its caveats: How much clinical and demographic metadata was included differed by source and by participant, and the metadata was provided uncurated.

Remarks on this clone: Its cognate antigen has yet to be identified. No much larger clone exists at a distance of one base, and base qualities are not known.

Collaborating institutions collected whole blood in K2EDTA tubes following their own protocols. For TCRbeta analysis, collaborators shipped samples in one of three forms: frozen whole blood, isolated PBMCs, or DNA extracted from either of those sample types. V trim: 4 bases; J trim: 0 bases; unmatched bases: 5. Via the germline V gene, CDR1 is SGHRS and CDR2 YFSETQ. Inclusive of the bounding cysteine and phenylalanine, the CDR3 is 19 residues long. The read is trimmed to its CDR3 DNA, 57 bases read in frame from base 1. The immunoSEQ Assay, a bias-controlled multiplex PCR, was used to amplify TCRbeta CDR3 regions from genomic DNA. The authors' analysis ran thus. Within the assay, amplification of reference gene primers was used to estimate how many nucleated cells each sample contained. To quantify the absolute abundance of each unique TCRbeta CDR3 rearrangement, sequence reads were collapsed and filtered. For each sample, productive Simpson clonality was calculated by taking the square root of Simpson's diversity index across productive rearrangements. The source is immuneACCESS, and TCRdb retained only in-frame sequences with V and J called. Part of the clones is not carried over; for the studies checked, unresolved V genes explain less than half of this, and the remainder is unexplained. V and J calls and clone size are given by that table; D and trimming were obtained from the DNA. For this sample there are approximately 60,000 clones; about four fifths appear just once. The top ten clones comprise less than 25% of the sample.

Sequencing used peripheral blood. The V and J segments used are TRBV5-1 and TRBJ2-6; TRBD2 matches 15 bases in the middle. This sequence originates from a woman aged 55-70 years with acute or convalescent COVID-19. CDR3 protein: CASSNPGLAGGSGANVLTF. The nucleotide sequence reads TGCGCCAGCAGCAATCCGGGACTAGCGGGGGGCTCTGGGGCCAACGTCCTGACTTTC.